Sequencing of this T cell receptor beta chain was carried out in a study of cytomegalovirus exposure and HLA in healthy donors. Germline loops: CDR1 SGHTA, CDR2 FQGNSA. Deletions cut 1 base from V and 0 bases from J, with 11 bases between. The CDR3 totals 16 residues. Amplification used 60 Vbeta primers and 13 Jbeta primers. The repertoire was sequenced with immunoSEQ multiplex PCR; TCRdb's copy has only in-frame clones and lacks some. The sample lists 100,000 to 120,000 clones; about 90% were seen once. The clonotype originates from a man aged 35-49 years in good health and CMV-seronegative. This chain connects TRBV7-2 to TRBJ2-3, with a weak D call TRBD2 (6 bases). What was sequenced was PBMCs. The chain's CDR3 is CASSLGWDWSTDTQYF. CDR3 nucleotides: TGTGCCAGCAGCTTAGGATGGGACTGGAGCACAGATACGCAGTATTTT.